The rows below give T cell receptor beta chains drawn from one sample of a study of blood T cell repertoires in COVID-19. Some clones are missing from TCRdb's copy, which holds only in-frame ones; the method was immunoSEQ multiplex PCR. The table lists about 250,000 clones, 80% to 90% of them singletons. Sequenced sample: PBMCs or T cells enriched from blood (not recorded which). The receptors were gathered from a young woman who had recovered from COVID-19. CDR3s include the opening cysteine and the closing phenylalanine or tryptophan. The D gene is left open where the match is weak. A row's size may be missing; if present it is once, few, many or a size class.

TRBD2	TRBV6-1	.	TRBJ2-1	CASSEGSSGRAYNEQFF	TGTGCCAGCAGTGAAGGATCGAGCGGGAGGGCTTACAATGAGCAGTTCTTC
TRBD2	TRBV2	.	TRBJ2-1	CASPTSGRLGNEQFF	TGTGCCAGTCCAACTAGCGGGAGGTTGGGGAATGAGCAGTTCTTC
.	TRBV30	.	TRBJ2-3	CAWTNQLATDTQYF	TGTGCCTGGACCAACCAGCTAGCCACAGATACGCAGTATTTT
.	TRBV4-1	.	TRBJ1-2	CASSQAGGGGYTF	TGCGCCAGCAGCCAGGCGGGCGGAGGTGGCTACACCTTC
TRBD1	TRBV5-4	.	TRBJ1-6	CASSADRGDSPLHF	TGTGCCAGCAGCGCGGACAGGGGAGATTCACCCCTCCACTTT
.	TRBV19	.	TRBJ1-1	CASSRTNLDLNTEAFF	TGTGCCAGTAGTAGGACAAACTTAGACCTGAACACTGAAGCTTTCTTT
TRBD1	TRBV7-9	few	TRBJ2-2	CASKPRGQGSTGELFF	TGTGCCAGCAAGCCTAGGGGACAGGGATCCACCGGGGAGCTGTTTTTT
.	TRBV9	.	TRBJ2-1	CASASSYNEQFF	TGTGCCAGCGCTAGTAGCTACAATGAGCAGTTCTTC
.	TRBV5-6	.	TRBJ1-2	CASSRVGEAYGYTF	TGTGCCAGCAGCCGGGTGGGGGAGGCCTATGGCTACACCTTC
TRBD1	TRBV7-9	.	TRBJ2-5	CASSFATGSGETQYF	TGTGCCAGCAGCTTCGCGACAGGGTCTGGGGAGACCCAGTACTTC
TRBD2	TRBV7-9	.	TRBJ2-1	CASSLPGLAGGLAGNEQFF	TGTGCCAGCAGCTTACCCGGACTAGCGGGAGGCCTCGCTGGCAATGAGCAGTTCTTC
.	TRBV10-3	.	TRBJ1-5	CAISDGGGMEPQHF	TGTGCCATCAGTGATGGGGGGGGAATGGAGCCCCAGCATTTT
TRBD1	TRBV6-4	.	TRBJ2-1	CASSESSTGGNEQFF	TGTGCCAGCAGTGAATCCTCGACAGGGGGCAATGAGCAGTTCTTC
.	TRBV5-5	.	TRBJ1-2	CASTRRGLGYTF	TGTGCCAGCACCCGGCGGGGTCTTGGCTACACCTTC
TRBD1	TRBV6-1	.	TRBJ2-3	CASSETGTGTGSTDTQYF	TGTGCCAGCAGTGAAACCGGGACAGGAACGGGCTCCACAGATACGCAGTATTTT
.	TRBV28	.	TRBJ1-2	CASSFSAVLNYGYTF	TGTGCCAGCAGTTTTTCGGCAGTACTAAACTATGGCTACACCTTC
TRBD2	TRBV6-2/TRBV6-3	.	TRBJ2-2	CASSHTSGDAFRAGELFF	TGTGCCAGCAGCCATACTAGCGGGGATGCCTTCAGGGCCGGGGAGCTGTTTTTT
.	TRBV5-1	.	TRBJ1-1	CASSWGGGANTEAFF	TGCGCCAGCAGCTGGGGCGGGGGCGCGAACACTGAAGCTTTCTTT
.	TRBV9	.	TRBJ2-1	CASSGDGSSYNEQFF	TGTGCCAGCAGCGGGGACGGGAGCTCCTACAATGAGCAGTTCTTC
.	TRBV18	.	TRBJ2-2	CASSLYSGTQLTGELFF	TGTGCCAGCTCACTCTATTCTGGGACACAACTGACCGGGGAGCTGTTTTTT
.	TRBV25-1	.	TRBJ1-2	CASSGGGGEREGYTF	TGTGCCAGCAGCGGTGGTGGGGGGGAGCGTGAGGGCTACACCTTC
TRBD1	TRBV19	.	TRBJ2-2	CASSIYGTGDTGELFF	TGTGCCAGTAGTATATATGGGACAGGGGACACCGGGGAGCTGTTTTTT
.	TRBV24-1	once	TRBJ1-4	CATSDPGVGVEKLFF	TGTGCCACCAGTGATCCAGGGGTAGGCGTCGAAAAACTGTTTTTT
TRBD1	TRBV11-2	.	TRBJ1-1	CASSSATGGNTEAFF	TGTGCCAGCAGCTCCGCAACAGGGGGGAACACTGAAGCTTTCTTT
TRBD1	TRBV2	.	TRBJ1-1	CASSEQVRGLEAFF	TGTGCCAGCAGTGAACAAGTCAGGGGGCTTGAAGCTTTCTTT
.	TRBV19	.	TRBJ2-1	CASSIGLPTAAENEQFF	TGTGCCAGTAGTATAGGCCTACCCACCGCAGCGGAGAATGAGCAGTTCTTC
TRBD1	TRBV2	.	TRBJ1-2	CARPGGNGLGGYTF	TGTGCCCGTCCAGGGGGTAATGGCCTTGGTGGCTACACCTTC
.	TRBV28	.	TRBJ1-6	CASSSTGRDENSPLHF	TGTGCCAGCAGTTCGACCGGGAGGGATGAGAATTCACCCCTCCACTTT
TRBD1	TRBV24-1	.	TRBJ1-2	CATSNTGDGYTF	TGTGCCACCAGTAACACAGGGGATGGCTACACCTTC
TRBD2	TRBV19	.	TRBJ2-1	CASSITSGGPHRLAEQFF	TGTGCCAGTAGTATCACTAGCGGGGGACCACATAGGCTAGCTGAGCAGTTCTTC
.	TRBV6-7	.	TRBJ1-4	CASSWGRGRSNEKLFF	TGTGCCAGCAGTTGGGGAAGGGGCAGGTCTAATGAAAAACTGTTTTTT